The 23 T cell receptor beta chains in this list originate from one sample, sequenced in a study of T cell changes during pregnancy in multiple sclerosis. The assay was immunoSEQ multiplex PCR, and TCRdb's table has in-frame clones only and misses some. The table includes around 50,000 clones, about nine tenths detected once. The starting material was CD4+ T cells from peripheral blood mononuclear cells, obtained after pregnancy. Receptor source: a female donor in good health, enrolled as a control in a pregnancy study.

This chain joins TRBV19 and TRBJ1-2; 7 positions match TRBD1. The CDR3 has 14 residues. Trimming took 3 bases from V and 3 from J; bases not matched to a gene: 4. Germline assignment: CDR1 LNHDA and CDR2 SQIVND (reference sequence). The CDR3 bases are TGTGCCAGTAGTATCACAGGGGTAGACTATGGCTACACCTTC. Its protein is CASSITGVDYGYTF.

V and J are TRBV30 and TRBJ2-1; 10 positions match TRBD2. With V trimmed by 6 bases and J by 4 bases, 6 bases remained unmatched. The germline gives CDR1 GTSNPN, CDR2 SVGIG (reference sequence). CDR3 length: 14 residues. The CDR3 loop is CACSKRGGYNEQFF. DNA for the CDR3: TGTGCCTGCAGTAAGCGGGGGGGGTACAATGAGCAGTTCTTC.

In DNA, the CDR3 is TGCGCCAGCAGCCCAAGTGGTGGAGGAAAATCCTACGAGCAGTACTTC. This gives the protein CASSPSGGGKSYEQYF. The chain combines TRBV4-1 with TRBJ2-7, with D perhaps matching TRBD2 (5 bases). Between the trimmed V and J ends, which lost 4 bases and 1 base, there was a span of 17 bases. The CDR3 contains 16 residues. In germline, CDR1 is MGHRA, CDR2 YSYEKL.

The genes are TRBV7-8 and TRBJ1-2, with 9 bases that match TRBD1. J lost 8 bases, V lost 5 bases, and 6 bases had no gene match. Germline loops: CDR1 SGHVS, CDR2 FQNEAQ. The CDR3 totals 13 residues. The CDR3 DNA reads TGTGCCAGCAGCGCGGGACAGGGTAGAGGCTACACCTTC. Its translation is CASSAGQGRGYTF.

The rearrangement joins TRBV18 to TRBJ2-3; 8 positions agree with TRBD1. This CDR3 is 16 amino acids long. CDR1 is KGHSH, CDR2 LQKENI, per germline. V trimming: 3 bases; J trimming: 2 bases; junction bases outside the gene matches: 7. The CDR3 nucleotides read TGTGCCAGCTCACCGGCTGGGACAGGCGCCACAGATACGCAGTATTTT. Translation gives CASSPAGTGATDTQYF.

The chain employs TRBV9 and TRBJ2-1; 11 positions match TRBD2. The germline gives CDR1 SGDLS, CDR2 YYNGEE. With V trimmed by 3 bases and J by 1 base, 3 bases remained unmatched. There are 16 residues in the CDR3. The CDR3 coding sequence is TGTGCCAGCAGCGCCCGACTAGCGGGGTCCTACAATGAGCAGTTCTTC. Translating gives CASSARLAGSYNEQFF.

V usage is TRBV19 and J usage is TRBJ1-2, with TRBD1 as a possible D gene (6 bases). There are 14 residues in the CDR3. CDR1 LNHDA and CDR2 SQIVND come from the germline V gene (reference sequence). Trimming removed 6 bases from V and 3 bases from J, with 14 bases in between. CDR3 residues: CASRSLTGYYGYTF. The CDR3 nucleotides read TGTGCCAGTAGGAGCCTTACAGGGTACTATGGCTACACCTTC.

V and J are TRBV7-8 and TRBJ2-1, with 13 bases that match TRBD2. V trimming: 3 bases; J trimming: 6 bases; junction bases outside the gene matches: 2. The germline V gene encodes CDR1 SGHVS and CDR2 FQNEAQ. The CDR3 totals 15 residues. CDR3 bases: TGTGCCAGCAGCTTCAGACTAGCGGGGGGCAATGAGCAGTTCTTC. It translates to CASSFRLAGGNEQFF.

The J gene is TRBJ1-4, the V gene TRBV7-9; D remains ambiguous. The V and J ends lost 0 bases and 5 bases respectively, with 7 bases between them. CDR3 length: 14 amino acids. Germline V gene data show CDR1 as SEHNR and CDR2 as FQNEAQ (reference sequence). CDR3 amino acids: CASSLAIPNEKLFF. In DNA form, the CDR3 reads TGTGCCAGCAGCTTAGCTATTCCGAATGAAAAACTGTTTTTT.

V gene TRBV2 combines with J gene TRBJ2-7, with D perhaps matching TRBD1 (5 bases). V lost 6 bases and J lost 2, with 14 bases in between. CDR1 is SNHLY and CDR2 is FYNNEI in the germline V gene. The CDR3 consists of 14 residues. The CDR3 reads CASSLDSNTYEQYF. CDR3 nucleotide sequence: TGTGCCAGCAGCCTTGACAGTAATACCTACGAGCAGTACTTC. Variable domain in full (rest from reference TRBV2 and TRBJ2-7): EPEVTQTPSHQVTQMGQEVILRCVPISNHLYFYWYRQILGQKVEFLVSFYNNEISEKSEIFDDQFSVERPDGSNFTLKIRSTKLEDSAMYFCASSLDSNTYEQYFGPGTRLTVT.

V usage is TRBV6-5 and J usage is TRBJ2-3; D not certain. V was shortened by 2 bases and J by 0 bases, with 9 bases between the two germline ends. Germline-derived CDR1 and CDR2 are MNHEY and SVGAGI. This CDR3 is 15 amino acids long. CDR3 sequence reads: CASSYNEPSTDTQYF. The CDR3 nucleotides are TGTGCCAGCAGTTACAATGAGCCTAGCACAGATACGCAGTATTTT.

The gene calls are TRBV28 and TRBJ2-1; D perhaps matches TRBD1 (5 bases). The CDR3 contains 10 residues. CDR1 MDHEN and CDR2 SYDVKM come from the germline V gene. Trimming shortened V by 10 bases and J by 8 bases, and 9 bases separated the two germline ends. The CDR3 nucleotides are TGTGCCACCCACAGGCATGAGCAGTTCTTC. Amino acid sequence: CATHRHEQFF.

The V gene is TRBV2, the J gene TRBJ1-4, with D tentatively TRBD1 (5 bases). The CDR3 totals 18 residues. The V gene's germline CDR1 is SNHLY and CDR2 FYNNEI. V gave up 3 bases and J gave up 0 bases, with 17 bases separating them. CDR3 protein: CASSEIAGLTATNEKLFF. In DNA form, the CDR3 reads TGTGCCAGCAGTGAGATCGCGGGACTGACAGCAACTAATGAAAAACTGTTTTTT. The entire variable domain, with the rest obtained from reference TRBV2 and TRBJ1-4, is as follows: EPEVTQTPSHQVTQMGQEVILRCVPISNHLYFYWYRQILGQKVEFLVSFYNNEISEKSEIFDDQFSVERPDGSNFTLKIRSTKLEDSAMYFCASSEIAGLTATNEKLFFGSGTQLSVL.

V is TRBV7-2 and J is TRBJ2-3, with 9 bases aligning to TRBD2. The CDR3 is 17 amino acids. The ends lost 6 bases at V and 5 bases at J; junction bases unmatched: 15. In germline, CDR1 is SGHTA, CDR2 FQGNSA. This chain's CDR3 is CASSPRPRGGPQDTQYF. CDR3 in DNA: TGTGCCAGCAGTCCTCGTCCGCGGGGGGGCCCCCAAGATACGCAGTATTTT.

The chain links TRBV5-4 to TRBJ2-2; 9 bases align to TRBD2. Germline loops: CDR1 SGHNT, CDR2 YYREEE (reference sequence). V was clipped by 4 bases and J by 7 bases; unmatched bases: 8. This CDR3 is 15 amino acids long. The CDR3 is CASSAGTSPGGELFF. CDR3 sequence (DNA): TGTGCCAGCAGCGCCGGGACTAGCCCGGGCGGGGAGCTGTTTTTT.

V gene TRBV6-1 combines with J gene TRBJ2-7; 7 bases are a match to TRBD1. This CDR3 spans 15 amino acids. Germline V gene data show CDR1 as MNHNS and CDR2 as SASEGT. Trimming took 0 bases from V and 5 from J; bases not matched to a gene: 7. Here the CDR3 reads CASSEAKGGFDEQYF. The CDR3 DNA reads TGTGCCAGCAGTGAAGCGAAAGGGGGCTTCGACGAGCAGTACTTC.

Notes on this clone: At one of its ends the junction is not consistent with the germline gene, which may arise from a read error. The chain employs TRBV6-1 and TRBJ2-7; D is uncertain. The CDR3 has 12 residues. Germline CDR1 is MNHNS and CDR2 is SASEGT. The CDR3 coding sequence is TGTGCCAGCAGCCCCTTGAACTACGGGCAGTACTTC. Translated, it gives CASSPLNYGQYF.

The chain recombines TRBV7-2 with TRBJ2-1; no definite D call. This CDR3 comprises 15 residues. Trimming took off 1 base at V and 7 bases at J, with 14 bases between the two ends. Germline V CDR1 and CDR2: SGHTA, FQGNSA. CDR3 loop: CASSLELARKNEQFF. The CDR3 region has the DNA TGTGCCAGCAGCTTAGAGTTAGCCAGAAAGAATGAGCAGTTCTTC.

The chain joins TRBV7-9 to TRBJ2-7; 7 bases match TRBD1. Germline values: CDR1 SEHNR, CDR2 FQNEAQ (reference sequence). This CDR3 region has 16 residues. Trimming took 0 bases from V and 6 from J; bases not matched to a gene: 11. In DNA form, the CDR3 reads TGTGCCAGCAGCTTAGCGGCGGCAGGGGGTGGGTCCGAGCAGTACTTC. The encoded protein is CASSLAAAGGGSEQYF.

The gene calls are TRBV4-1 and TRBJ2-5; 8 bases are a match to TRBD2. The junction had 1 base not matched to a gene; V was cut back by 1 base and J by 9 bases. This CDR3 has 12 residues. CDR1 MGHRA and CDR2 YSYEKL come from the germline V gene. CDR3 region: CASSQVGGAQYF. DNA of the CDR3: TGCGCCAGCAGCCAAGTCGGGGGGGCCCAGTACTTC.

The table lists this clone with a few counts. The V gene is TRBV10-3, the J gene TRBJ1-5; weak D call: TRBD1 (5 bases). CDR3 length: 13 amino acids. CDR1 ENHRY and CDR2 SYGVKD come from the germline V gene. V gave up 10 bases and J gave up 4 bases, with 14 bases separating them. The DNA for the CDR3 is TGTGCCACTTTGAATCCAGGGAATCAGCCCCAGCATTTT. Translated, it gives CATLNPGNQPQHF.

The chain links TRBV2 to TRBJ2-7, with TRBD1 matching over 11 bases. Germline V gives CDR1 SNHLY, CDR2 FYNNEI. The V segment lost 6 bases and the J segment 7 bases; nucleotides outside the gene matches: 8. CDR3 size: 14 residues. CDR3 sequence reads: CASSDGTGGREQYF. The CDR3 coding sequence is TGTGCCAGCAGCGACGGGACAGGGGGTAGGGAGCAGTACTTC. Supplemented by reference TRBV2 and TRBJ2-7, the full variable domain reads EPEVTQTPSHQVTQMGQEVILRCVPISNHLYFYWYRQILGQKVEFLVSFYNNEISEKSEIFDDQFSVERPDGSNFTLKIRSTKLEDSAMYFCASSDGTGGREQYFGPGTRLTVT.

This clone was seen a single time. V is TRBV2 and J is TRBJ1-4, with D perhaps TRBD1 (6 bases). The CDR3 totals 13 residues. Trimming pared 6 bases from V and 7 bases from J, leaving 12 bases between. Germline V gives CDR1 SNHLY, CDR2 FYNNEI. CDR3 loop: CASSRQVREKLFF. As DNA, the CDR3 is TGTGCCAGCAGCCGACAGGTCCGTGAAAAACTGTTTTTT.